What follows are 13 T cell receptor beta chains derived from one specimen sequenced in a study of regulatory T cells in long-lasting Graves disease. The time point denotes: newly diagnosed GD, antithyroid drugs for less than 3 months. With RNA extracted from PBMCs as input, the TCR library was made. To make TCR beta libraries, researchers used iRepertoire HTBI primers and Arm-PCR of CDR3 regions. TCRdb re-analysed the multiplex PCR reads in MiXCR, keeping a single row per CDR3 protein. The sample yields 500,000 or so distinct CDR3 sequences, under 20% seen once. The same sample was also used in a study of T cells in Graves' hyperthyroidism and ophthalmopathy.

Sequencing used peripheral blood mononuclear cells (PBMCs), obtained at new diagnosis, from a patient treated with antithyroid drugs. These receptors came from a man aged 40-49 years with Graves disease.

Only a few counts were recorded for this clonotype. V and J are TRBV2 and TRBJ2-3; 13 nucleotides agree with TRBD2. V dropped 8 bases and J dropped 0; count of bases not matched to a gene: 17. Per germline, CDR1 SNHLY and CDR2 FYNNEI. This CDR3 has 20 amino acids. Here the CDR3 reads CASSSKGLAGPRPSTDTQYF. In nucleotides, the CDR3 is TGTGCCAGCTCCTCAAAGGGACTAGCGGGACCCCGTCCTAGCACAGATACGCAGTATTTT.

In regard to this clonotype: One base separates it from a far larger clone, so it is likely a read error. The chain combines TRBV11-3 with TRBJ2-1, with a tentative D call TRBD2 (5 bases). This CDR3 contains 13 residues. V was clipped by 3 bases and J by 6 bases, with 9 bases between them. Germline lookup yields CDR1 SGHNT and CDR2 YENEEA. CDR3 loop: CASSLDWFNEQFF. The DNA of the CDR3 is TGTGCCAGCAGCTTGGACTGGTTCAATGAGCAGTTCTTC.

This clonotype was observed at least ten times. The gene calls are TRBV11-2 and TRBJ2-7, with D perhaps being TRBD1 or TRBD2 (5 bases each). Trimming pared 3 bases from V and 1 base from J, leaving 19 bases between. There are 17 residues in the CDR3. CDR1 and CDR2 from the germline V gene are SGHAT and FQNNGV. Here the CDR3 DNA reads TGTGCCAGCAGCTTGTATTTATCGGGACCGCTATCCTACGAGCAGTACTTC. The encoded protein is CASSLYLSGPLSYEQYF.

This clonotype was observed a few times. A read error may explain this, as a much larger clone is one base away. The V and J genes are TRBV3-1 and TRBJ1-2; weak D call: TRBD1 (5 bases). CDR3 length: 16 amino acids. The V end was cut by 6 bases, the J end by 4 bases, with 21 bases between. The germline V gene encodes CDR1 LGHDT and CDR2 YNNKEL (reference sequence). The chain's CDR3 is CASSGPFGGSSYGYTF. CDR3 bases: TGTGCCAGCAGTGGCCCCTTTGGGGGATCAAGCTATGGCTACACCTTC.

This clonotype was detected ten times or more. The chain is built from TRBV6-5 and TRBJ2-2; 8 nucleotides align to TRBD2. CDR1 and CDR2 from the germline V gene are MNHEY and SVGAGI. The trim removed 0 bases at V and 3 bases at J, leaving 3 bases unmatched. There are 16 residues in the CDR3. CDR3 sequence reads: CASSYSSGIHTGELFF. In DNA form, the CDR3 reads TGTGCCAGCAGTTACTCTAGCGGGATCCACACCGGGGAGCTGTTTTTT.

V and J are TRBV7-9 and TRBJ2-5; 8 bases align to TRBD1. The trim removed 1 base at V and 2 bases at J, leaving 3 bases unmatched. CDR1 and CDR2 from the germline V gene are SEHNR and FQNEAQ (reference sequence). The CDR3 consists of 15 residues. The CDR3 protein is CASSLGRTGQETQYF. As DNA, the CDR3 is TGTGCCAGCAGCTTAGGGAGGACAGGGCAAGAGACCCAGTACTTC.

The DNA for the CDR3 is TGTGCCAGCAGCTCGATGGACACGGTGAACGAAAAACTGTTTTTT. It is translated as CASSSMDTVNEKLFF. The chain couples TRBV5-6 to TRBJ1-4, with D possibly TRBD1 on 5 matching bases. Between the trimmed V and J ends, which lost 3 bases and 8 bases, there was a span of 17 bases. The CDR3 totals 15 residues. Germline assignment: CDR1 SGHDT and CDR2 YYEEEE.

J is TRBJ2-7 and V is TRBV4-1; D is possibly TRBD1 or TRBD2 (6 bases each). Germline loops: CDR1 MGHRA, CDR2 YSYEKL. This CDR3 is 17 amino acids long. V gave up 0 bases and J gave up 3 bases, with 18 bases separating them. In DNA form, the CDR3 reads TGCGCCAGCAGCCAAGACGACTACGGCGGGACAATCTACGAGCAGTACTTC. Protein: CASSQDDYGGTIYEQYF.

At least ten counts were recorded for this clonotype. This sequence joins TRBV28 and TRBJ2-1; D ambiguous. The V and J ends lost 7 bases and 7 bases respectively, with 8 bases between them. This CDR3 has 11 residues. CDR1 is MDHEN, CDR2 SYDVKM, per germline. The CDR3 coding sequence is TGTGCCAGCACCCAAGGTAATGAGCAGTTCTTC. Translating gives CASTQGNEQFF.

CDR3 nucleotide sequence: TGTGCCAGCAGCCAAGGGGGAGGAGAGCGGGAGTACAATGAGCAGTTCTTC. This translates into CASSQGGGEREYNEQFF. V usage is TRBV3-1 and J usage is TRBJ2-1; 8 bases are a match to TRBD2. The germline gives CDR1 LGHDT, CDR2 YNNKEL (reference sequence). J gave up 4 bases and V 1 base, and 9 bases lay outside the gene matches. The CDR3 runs to 17 residues.

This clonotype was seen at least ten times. DNA for the CDR3: TGTGCCAGCAGCGAGCGACTAGCGGGACCGTCAGATACGCAGTATTTT. It translates to CASSERLAGPSDTQYF. J is TRBJ2-3 and V is TRBV9; 11 nucleotides agree with TRBD2. V lost 3 bases and J lost 4; bases outside the gene matches: 7. Germline CDR1 reads SGDLS; CDR2 reads YYNGEE. This CDR3 has 16 residues.

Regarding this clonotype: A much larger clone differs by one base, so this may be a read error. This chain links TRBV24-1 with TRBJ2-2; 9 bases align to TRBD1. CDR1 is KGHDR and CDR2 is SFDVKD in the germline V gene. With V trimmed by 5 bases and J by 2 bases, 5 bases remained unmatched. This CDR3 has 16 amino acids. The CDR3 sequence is CATSVWGQGNTGELFF. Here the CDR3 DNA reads TGTGCCACCAGTGTATGGGGACAGGGAAACACCGGGGAGCTGTTTTTT.

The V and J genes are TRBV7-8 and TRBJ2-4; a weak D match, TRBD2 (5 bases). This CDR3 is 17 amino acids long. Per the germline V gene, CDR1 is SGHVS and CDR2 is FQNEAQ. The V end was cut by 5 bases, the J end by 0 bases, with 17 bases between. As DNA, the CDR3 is TGTGCCAGCAGCCGGAGACCGAGACTACTAGCCAAAAACATTCAGTACTTC. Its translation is CASSRRPRLLAKNIQYF.